This T cell receptor beta chain came from a study of CD8 T cells in ankylosing spondylitis (dated by TCRdb to between 2016 and 2019). With regard to the full study: T cell receptor beta repertoires were profiled in healthy donors and ankylosing spondylitis patients so that disease-linked TCR variants could be found. The full study cohort was made up of about two dozen ankylosing spondylitis patients and around 100 healthy donors. Samples of peripheral blood were taken, and for ankylosing spondylitis patients, synovial fluid was collected as well. Here is what the overall study found, with its caveats: Some motif variants had previously been reported in the synovial fluid and blood of reactive arthritis patients, which suggests shared mechanisms of disease initiation. A TCR beta motif of fewer than 10 highly homologous amino acid variants appeared characteristic of blood from ankylosing spondylitis patients. According to the report, matched synovial fluid samples from ankylosing spondylitis patients were significantly enriched for the disease-linked clones. A CD8+ phenotype was shown by the disease-linked clones, which were found at relatively low frequencies in peripheral blood.

The run used an Illumina HiSeq 2500. Quantitative 5'-RACE with molecular barcodes was the method used to prepare the TCR beta libraries. Processing in the source paper ran as follows. Disease-linked TCR variants were identified with a new computational method built on a probabilistic model of VDJ rearrangement. The public reads were quality trimmed at Q25 with fastp and then assembled into clones with MiXCR by TCRdb, keeping productive beta chains. For every CDR3 protein sequence, its rows merge into one entry that carries the most common genes and DNA. These V and J calls rely on TCRdb rather than the paper's analysis. The sample includes 200,000 to 250,000 distinct CDR3 sequences, with roughly a tenth observed a single time. Together, the top ten hold around 3% of the sample. This clonotype was recorded at least ten times. The clone's antigen remains unknown. The record has no base qualities; no much larger clone is one base away.

Reading from cysteine to phenylalanine, the CDR3 counts 13 amino acids. Only the CDR3 part of the read is kept: 39 bases, read in frame from the first base. V lost 3 bases and J lost 4 bases; the stretch between them is 10 bases long. The sequence was collected from a male donor with ankylosing spondylitis or in good health (not recorded which). The sequenced material came from blood, either unsorted or a sorted T cell fraction (not recorded which). The sequence is built from TRBV12-3 or TRBV12-4 and TRBJ2-7; no confident D gene assignment can be made. In nucleotides, the sequence is TGTGCCAGCAGTTTCGGGTCGAGGTACGAGCAGTACTTC. This encodes CASSFGSRYEQYF.